Following are 11 T cell receptor beta chains from one sample sequenced in a study of blood T cell repertoires in COVID-19. The protocol was immunoSEQ multiplex PCR, while the TCRdb copy is restricted to in-frame clones and leaves out a portion. The top ten hold 1.1% of the sample, which has over 85,000 clones, around 87% seen once. The sample consisted of peripheral blood. The receptor source for this set is a human donor in a cohort sampled during active COVID-19.

The CDR3: CATRTGGGYEQYF. CDR3 nucleotides: TGCGCCACCAGAACTGGGGGGGGCTACGAGCAGTACTTC. The chain is built from TRBV5-1 and TRBJ2-7; the match to TRBD2 covers 7 bases. The ends lost 9 bases at V and 3 bases at J; junction bases unmatched: 9. This CDR3 has 13 residues. Per germline, CDR1 SGHRS and CDR2 YFSETQ.

This clone rates as medium-sized. The V gene is TRBV28, the J gene TRBJ1-6, with D unclear. The CDR3 extends over 16 amino acids. Trimming left V 5 bases short and J 0 bases short, with 11 bases between. Germline V gene sequence: CDR1 MDHEN, CDR2 SYDVKM. CDR3 coding DNA: TGTGCCAGCAGTGCTTTACAGAGCTCCTATAATTCACCCCTCCACTTT. Encoded protein: CASSALQSSYNSPLHF. Full variable domain (remainder filled in from reference TRBV28 and TRBJ1-6): DVKVTQSSRYLVKRTGEKVFLECVQDMDHENMFWYRQDPGLGLRLIYFSYDVKMKEKGDIPEGYSVSREKKERFSLILESASTNQTSMYLCASSALQSSYNSPLHFGNGTRLTVT.

The J gene is TRBJ2-7, the V gene TRBV2; tentative D call: TRBD1 (7 bases). V shed 7 bases and J shed 6 bases, with 13 bases lying between them. Looked up from germline, CDR1 is SNHLY and CDR2 is FYNNEI. The CDR3 runs 12 residues. CDR3 sequence: CASTGQGGEQYF. The CDR3 DNA reads TGTGCCAGCACCGGCCAGGGGGGCGAGCAGTACTTC.

The chain carries TRBV12-2 and TRBJ2-7; the D call TRBD2 from the table was never checked on the DNA. TRBV12-2 is a listed pseudogene. The CDR3 spans 17 residues. CDR3 sequence reads: CASRLVRWVRKDYEQYF. CDR3 bases: TGTGCAAGTCGCTTAGTGAGGTGGGTAAGGAAAGACTACGAGCAGTACTTC.

The chain joins TRBV7-6 to TRBJ2-2; D gene uncertain. The CDR3 runs 15 residues. V lost 0 bases to trimming and J lost 7 bases, with 12 bases between them. CDR1 and CDR2 from the germline V gene are SGHVS and FNYEAQ. CDR3: CASSLARSFGGELFF. The CDR3 DNA reads TGTGCCAGCAGCTTAGCGCGAAGTTTCGGCGGGGAGCTGTTTTTT.

The V and J genes are TRBV7-9 and TRBJ2-7, with a weak D call TRBD1 (7 bases). CDR1 SEHNR and CDR2 FQNEAQ come from the germline V gene (reference sequence). The CDR3 extends over 12 amino acids. V was clipped by 3 bases and J by 7 bases, with 10 bases between them. CDR3 protein: CASSLTGREQYF. The DNA of the CDR3 is TGTGCCAGCAGCTTGACAGGGAGGGAGCAGTACTTC. Full variable domain (missing parts from reference TRBV7-9 and TRBJ2-7): DTGVSQNPRHKITKRGQNVTFRCDPISEHNRLYWYRQTLGQGPEFLTYFQNEAQLEKSRLLSDRFSAERPKGSFSTLEIQRTEQGDSAMYLCASSLTGREQYFGPGTRLTVT.

V gene TRBV2 combines with J gene TRBJ1-5; 7 bases fit TRBD1. The CDR3 runs to 24 residues. Trimming at V came to 0 bases and at J to 0 bases, leaving 26 bases not matched to a gene. Germline V gives CDR1 SNHLY, CDR2 FYNNEI. The CDR3 spells CASSEAQFGRDSTHGWYSNQPQHF. As DNA, the CDR3 is TGTGCCAGCAGTGAAGCGCAGTTCGGAAGGGACAGCACCCATGGTTGGTATAGCAATCAGCCCCAGCATTTT.

The genes are TRBV5-1 and TRBJ2-3; 8 bases align to TRBD2. Germline CDR1 SGHRS, CDR2 YFSETQ. This CDR3 region has 14 residues. Unmatched junction bases numbered 8, after V lost 9 bases and J lost 2 bases. The CDR3 DNA reads as TGCGCCACCGGGACTAGTTCGTTCACAGATACGCAGTATTTT. Amino acid sequence: CATGTSSFTDTQYF.

CDR3 DNA sequence: TGTGCCAGCAGTTCCCGGACAAGGTTTAATTCACCCCTCCACTTT. It encodes CASSSRTRFNSPLHF. V is TRBV2 and J is TRBJ1-6; D may be TRBD1 (5 bases). This CDR3 contains 15 residues. V was trimmed by 5 bases and J by 6 bases, leaving 14 bases between them. Germline-derived CDR1 and CDR2 are SNHLY and FYNNEI.

The genes are TRBV4-1 and TRBJ1-2, with a weak D call TRBD1 (5 bases). V dropped 0 bases and J dropped 7 bases, with 15 bases sitting between them. This CDR3 region has 15 residues. Germline V CDR1 and CDR2: MGHRA, YSYEKL. The CDR3 DNA sequence: TGCGCCAGCAGCCAAGATAGTAGGGGCGTGAGTGGCTACACCTTC. Protein product: CASSQDSRGVSGYTF.

The chain recombines TRBV1 with TRBJ2-5; the table's D gene call, TRBD2, was not cross checked with the DNA. TRBV1 is recorded as a pseudogene. This CDR3 is 14 amino acids long. The CDR3 bases are TGCACAGCCTTGGGGACTAGCGCCAAAGAGACCCAGTACTTC. Translating it yields CTALGTSAKETQYF.